There are a few counts of the clone carrying this T cell receptor beta chain. The antigen is unknown. TCRdb re-called the RACE reads with MiXCR, one entry per CDR3 protein. This sample has 95,000 or so distinct CDR3 sequences, with approximately 10% found just once. Regarding time point: patch test 2, 6 weeks after DPC sensitization. The treatment: therapeutic diphenylcyclopropenone sensitization with weekly scalp DPC. Patches went on only after blood had been drawn each time. V lost 6 bases, J lost 4 bases, and 16 bases lay in between. The CDR3 covers 15 residues. CDR1 MNHEY and CDR2 SVGEGT come from the germline V gene. This sample was taken from a study of human T cells and chemical hapten exposure. Whole-study context: Among samples, TCR yields varied mainly because of small differences in pooled library volume. General study results and limits: There were significantly more large CDR3 similarity clusters among expanded TCRs than among controls.

The source of this sequence is a middle-aged woman with alopecia areata. Some clones in this sample may be carry-over from other donors' samples. The J gene is TRBJ1-5, the V gene TRBV6-2 or TRBV6-3, with no clear D. The sample here was whole blood, taken in connection with sensitization to the hapten diphenylcyclopropenone (DPC). CDR3 amino acids: CASSPDVAGNQPQHF. CDR3 DNA: TGTGCCAGCAGCCCTGACGTCGCGGGAAATCAGCCCCAGCATTTT.